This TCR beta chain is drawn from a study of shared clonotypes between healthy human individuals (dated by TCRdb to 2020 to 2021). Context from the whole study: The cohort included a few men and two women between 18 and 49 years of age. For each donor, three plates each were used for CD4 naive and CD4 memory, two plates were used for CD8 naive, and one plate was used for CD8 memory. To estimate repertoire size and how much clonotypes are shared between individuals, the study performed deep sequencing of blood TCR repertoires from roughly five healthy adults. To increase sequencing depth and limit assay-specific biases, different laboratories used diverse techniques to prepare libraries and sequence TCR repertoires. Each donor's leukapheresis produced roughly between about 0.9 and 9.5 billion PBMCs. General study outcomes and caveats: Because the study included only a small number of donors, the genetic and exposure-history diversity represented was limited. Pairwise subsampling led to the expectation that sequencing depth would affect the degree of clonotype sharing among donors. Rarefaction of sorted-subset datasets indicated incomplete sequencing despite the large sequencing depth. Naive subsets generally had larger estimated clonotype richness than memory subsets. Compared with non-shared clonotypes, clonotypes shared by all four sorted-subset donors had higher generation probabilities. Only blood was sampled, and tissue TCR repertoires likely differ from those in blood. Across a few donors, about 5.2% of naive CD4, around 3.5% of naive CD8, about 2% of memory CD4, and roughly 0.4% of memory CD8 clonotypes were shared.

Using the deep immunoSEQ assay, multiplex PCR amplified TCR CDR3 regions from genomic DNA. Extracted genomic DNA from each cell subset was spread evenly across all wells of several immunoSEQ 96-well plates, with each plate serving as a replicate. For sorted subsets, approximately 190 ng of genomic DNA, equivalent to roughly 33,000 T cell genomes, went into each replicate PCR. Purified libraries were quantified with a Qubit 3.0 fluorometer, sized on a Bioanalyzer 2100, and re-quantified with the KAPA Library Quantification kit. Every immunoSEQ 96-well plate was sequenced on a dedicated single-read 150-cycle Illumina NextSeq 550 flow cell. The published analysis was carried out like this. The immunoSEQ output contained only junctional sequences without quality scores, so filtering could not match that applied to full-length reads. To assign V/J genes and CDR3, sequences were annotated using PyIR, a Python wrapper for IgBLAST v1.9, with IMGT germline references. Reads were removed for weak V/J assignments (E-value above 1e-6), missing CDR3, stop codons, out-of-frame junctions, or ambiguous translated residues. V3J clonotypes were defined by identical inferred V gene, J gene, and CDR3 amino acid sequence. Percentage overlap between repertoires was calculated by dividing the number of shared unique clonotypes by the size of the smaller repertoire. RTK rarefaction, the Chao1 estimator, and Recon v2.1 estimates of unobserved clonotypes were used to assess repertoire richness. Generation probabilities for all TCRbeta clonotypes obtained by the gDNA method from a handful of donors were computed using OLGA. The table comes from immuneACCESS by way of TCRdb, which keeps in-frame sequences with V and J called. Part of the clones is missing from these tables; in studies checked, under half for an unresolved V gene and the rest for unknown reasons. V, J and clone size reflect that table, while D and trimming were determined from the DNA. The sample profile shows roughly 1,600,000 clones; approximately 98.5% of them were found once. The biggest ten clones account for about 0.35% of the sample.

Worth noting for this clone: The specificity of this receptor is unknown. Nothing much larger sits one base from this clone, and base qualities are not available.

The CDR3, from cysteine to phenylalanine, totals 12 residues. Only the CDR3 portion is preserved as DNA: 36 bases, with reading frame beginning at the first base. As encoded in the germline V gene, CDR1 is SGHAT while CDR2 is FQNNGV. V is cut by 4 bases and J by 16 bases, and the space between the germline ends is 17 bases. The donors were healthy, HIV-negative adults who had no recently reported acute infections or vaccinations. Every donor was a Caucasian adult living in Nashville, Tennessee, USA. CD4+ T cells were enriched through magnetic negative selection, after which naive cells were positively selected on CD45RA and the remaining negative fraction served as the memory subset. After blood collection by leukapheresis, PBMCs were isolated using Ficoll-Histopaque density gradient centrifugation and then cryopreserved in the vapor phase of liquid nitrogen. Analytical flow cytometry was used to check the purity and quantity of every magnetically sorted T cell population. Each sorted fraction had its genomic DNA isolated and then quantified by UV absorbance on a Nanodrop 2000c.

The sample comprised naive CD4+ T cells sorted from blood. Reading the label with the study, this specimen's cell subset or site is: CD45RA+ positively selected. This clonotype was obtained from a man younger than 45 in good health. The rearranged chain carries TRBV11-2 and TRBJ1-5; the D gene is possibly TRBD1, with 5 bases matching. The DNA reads TGTGCCAGCAGCTCACGAACAGGAGCCCTACATTTT. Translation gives CASSSRTGALHF.